What follows are 6 T cell receptor beta chains derived from one specimen sequenced in a study of T-cell reconstitution after alpha-beta-depleted transplantation in children. Preparation of the TCRbeta library was carried out with unique molecular identifiers. TCRdb passed the PCR reads through MiXCR, listing each CDR3 protein once. The repertoire has around 490,000 distinct CDR3 sequences, roughly 11% of them found once; the top ten carry about 15%. The sequencing here drew on PBMCs, mostly from graft donor cells, taken 180 days after TCRalphabeta/CD19-depleted stem cell transplant. These receptors all come from a female patient aged 2-9 years who had a stem cell transplant for aplastic anemia, so the T cells may come from the graft donor.

In its sample, this clonotype ranks as medium-sized. The chain combines TRBV18 with TRBJ1-1; 7 positions match TRBD1. The CDR3 is 16 residues long. Per the germline V gene, CDR1 is KGHSH and CDR2 is LQKENI. The J segment lost 3 bases and the V segment lost 4 bases, leaving 11 bases of the junction unmatched. CDR3 sequence: CASSLIYRGEDTEAFF. As DNA, the CDR3 is TGTGCCAGCTCACTTATATACAGGGGAGAGGACACTGAAGCTTTCTTT. Based on the CDR3 plus reference TRBV18 and TRBJ1-1, the full variable domain is NAGVMQNPRHLVRRRGQEARLRCSPMKGHSHVYWYRQLPEEGLKFMVYLQKENIIDESGMPKERFSAEFPKEGPSILRIQQVVRGDSAAYFCASSLIYRGEDTEAFFGQGTRLTVV.

The CDR3 sequence is CASSAYRAPGLAAYNEQFF. CDR3 nucleotides: TGTGCCAGCAGCGCCTACAGGGCCCCGGGACTAGCGGCCTACAATGAGCAGTTCTTC. This sequence joins TRBV11-2 and TRBJ2-1, with 11 bases lining up with TRBD2. The CDR3 is made up of 19 amino acids. Trimming at V came to 5 bases and at J to 2 bases, leaving 14 bases not matched to a gene. Germline assignment: CDR1 SGHAT and CDR2 FQNNGV.

V and J are TRBV3-1 and TRBJ2-3; tentative D call: TRBD2 (6 bases). This CDR3 has 18 amino acids. CDR1 is LGHDT and CDR2 is YNNKEL in the germline V gene (reference sequence). The germline V and J ends were trimmed by 2 bases and 4 bases, with 22 bases remaining between them. The chain's CDR3 is CASSQYLASGRVPDTQYF. The CDR3 nucleotides are TGTGCCAGCAGCCAATACCTGGCGAGCGGGCGAGTCCCAGATACGCAGTATTTT.

V gene TRBV28 combines with J gene TRBJ1-4; D is perhaps TRBD1 (6 bases). The V end was cut by 7 bases, the J end by 8 bases, with 20 bases between. CDR3 length: 15 amino acids. Germline CDR1 and CDR2: MDHEN and SYDVKM. CDR3 in DNA: TGTGCCAGCACCCCTCTGACAGGAACTCAGGAAAAACTGTTTTTT. This codes for CASTPLTGTQEKLFF.

This clonotype was detected many times. This rearrangement joins TRBV29-1 to TRBJ2-7; 8 positions agree with TRBD1. Germline V CDR1 and CDR2: SQVTM, ANQGSEA. There are 12 residues in the CDR3. The V and J ends lost 6 bases and 3 bases, in that order; junction bases with no gene match: 4. Here the CDR3 reads CSVIGQGYEQYV. CDR3 DNA sequence: TGCAGCGTCATCGGACAGGGCTACGAGCAGTACGTC.

This clonotype has more than one count but fewer than ten. The chain is built from TRBV29-1 and TRBJ2-7; 9 bases agree with TRBD1. CDR1 and CDR2 (germline): SQVTM, ANQGSEA. The CDR3 sequence is 14 residues long. J was trimmed by 6 bases and V by 4 bases; bases with no gene match: 10. CDR3 sequence: CSVARGTGTVEQYF. CDR3 bases: TGCAGCGTTGCCAGGGGGACAGGGACGGTCGAGCAGTACTTC.